These 8 T cell receptor beta chains share one sample of origin, sequenced in a study of graft-versus-host responses after intestinal transplantation. Profiling relied on immunoSEQ multiplex PCR, and the TCRdb table lists in-frame clones only, not all of them. The table records about 31,000 clones, roughly 80% of them present only once. The antigens for these receptors are not known. Specimen: unstimulated CD8+ T cells sorted from spleen or lymph node cells, collected before intestinal transplant. The receptor source for this set is a human donor who received an intestinal transplant.

This chain joins TRBV5-5 and TRBJ2-7, with D perhaps TRBD1 (7 bases). Trimming cost V 0 bases and J 3 bases, with 13 bases left between them. CDR1 SGHKS and CDR2 YYEKEE come from the germline V gene (reference sequence). CDR3 size: 15 residues. The CDR3 DNA reads as TGTGCCAGCAGCTTGGATCCAGGGGGGTTCTACGAGCAGTACTTC. Translating gives CASSLDPGGFYEQYF.

This rearrangement joins TRBV19 to TRBJ2-7; D perhaps matches TRBD2 (6 bases). CDR1 and CDR2 (germline): LNHDA, SQIVND (reference sequence). CDR3 length: 14 amino acids. Trimming took 6 bases from V and 2 from J, leaving 14 bases between them. CDR3 protein: CASSPAGGAYEQYF. CDR3 coding DNA: TGTGCCAGTAGCCCGGCCGGAGGGGCCTACGAGCAGTACTTC.

The rearrangement joins TRBV7-8 to TRBJ2-1; 9 bases match TRBD2. Trimming cost V 1 base and J 6 bases; bases outside gene matches: 16. The V gene's germline CDR1 is SGHVS and CDR2 FQNEAQ. CDR3 length equals 19 residues. This chain's CDR3 is CASSLGGGGAVVSGNEQFF. The CDR3 DNA follows: TGTGCCAGCAGCTTAGGGGGCGGGGGGGCTGTGGTTTCGGGCAATGAGCAGTTCTTC.

The CDR3 loop reads CASSLDPLGSSYNEQFF. In nucleotides, the CDR3 is TGTGCCAGCAGCTTAGATCCGTTAGGGAGCTCCTACAATGAGCAGTTCTTC. This sequence joins TRBV11-3 and TRBJ2-1, with D tentatively TRBD2 (5 bases). This CDR3 spans 17 amino acids. Germline CDR1 is SGHNT and CDR2 is YENEEA. Trimming left V 0 bases short and J 0 bases short, with 12 bases between.

There are a few counts of this clone. The chain recombines TRBV5-1 with TRBJ1-2; perhaps TRBD1 as D (5 bases). Trimming cost V 0 bases and J 4 bases, with 13 bases left between them. From germline, CDR1 is SGHRS and CDR2 YFSETQ. The CDR3 is 15 amino acids. Here the CDR3 DNA reads TGCGCCAGCAGCTTGGAAGGATTGCAGGGCTATGGCTACACCTTC. This translates into CASSLEGLQGYGYTF.

The J gene is TRBJ2-3, the V gene TRBV6-4; 8 bases line up with TRBD2. The trim removed 2 bases at V and 5 bases at J, leaving 6 bases unmatched. Germline CDR1 and CDR2: MRHNA and SNTAGT. The length of the CDR3 is 15 residues. The CDR3 protein is CASSDRAGGQDTQYF. CDR3 bases: TGTGCCAGCAGTGACAGGGCGGGGGGTCAAGATACGCAGTATTTT.

This clone was recorded a few times. The rearrangement links TRBV5-1 to TRBJ2-5; 8 bases line up with TRBD1. Germline CDR1 reads SGHRS; CDR2 reads YFSETQ. Germline trimming cut 4 bases from V and 4 bases from J; bases unmatched to any gene: 12. The CDR3 runs to 16 residues. CDR3 DNA sequence: TGCGCCAGCAGCCCTTTGCACCAGGGGGCATTAGAGACCCAGTACTTC. Translation: CASSPLHQGALETQYF.

The chain uses TRBV7-9 and TRBJ1-2; no reliable D call. The germline V and J ends were trimmed by 1 base and 0 bases, with 12 bases remaining between them. There are 16 residues in the CDR3. CDR1 is SEHNR, CDR2 FQNEAQ, per germline (reference sequence). For the CDR3, the DNA is TGTGCCAGCAGCTTAGTGTCGGGGATAGCTAACTATGGCTACACCTTC. Translated: CASSLVSGIANYGYTF.